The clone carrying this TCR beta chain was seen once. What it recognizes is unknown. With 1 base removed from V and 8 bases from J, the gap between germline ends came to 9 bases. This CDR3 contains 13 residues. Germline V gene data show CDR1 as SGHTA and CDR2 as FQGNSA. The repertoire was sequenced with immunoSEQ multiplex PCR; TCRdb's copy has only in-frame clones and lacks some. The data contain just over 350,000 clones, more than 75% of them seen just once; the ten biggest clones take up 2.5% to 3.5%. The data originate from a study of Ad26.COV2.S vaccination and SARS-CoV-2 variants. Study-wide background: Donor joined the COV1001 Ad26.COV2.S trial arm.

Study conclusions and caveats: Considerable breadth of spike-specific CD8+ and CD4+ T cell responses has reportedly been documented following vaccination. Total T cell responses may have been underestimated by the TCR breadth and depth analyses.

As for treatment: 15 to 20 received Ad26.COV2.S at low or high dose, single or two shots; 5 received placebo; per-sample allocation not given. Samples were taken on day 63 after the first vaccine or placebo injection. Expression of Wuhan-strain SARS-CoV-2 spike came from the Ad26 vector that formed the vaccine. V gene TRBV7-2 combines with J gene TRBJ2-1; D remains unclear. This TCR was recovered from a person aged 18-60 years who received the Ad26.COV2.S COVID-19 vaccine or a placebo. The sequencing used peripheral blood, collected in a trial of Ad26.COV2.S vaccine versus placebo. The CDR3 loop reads CASSLGRRDEQFF. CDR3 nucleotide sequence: TGTGCCAGCAGCTTAGGACGTAGGGATGAGCAGTTCTTC.